This record looks at one T cell receptor (beta chain) sequence and its context. What it binds is unknown. The authors' processing: ImmunoSEQ supplied junction-only sequences lacking quality scores, so filtering was different. Assay used: immunoSEQ multiplex PCR; TCRdb lists only in-frame clones, some missing. The V and J calls and the clone size are those of that table, but D and trimming were determined from the DNA. In the table there are some 2.1 million clones, about 95% of which are singletons. This entry is derived from a study of shared clonotypes between healthy human individuals. Study-level results: The study found lower generation probabilities in non-shared clonotypes than in those shared by all four donors.

Naive-designated CD8 cells lacked CD45RO, were positively enriched for CCR7, and omitted terminally differentiated effector memory CD45RA+ cells. This CDR3 is 15 amino acids long. V lost 3 bases and J 0 bases, leaving 13 bases between the germline ends. Germline loops: CDR1 SGHNT, CDR2 YYREEE (reference sequence). Sequencing was performed on naive CD8+ T cells sorted from blood. The TCR was taken from a man younger than 30 in good health. The V and J genes are TRBV5-4 and TRBJ2-7, with a possible D match to TRBD1 (6 bases). The CDR3 DNA reads as TGTGCCAGCAGCTCAGGGGTCACGAGCTCCTACGAGCAGTACTTC. It codes for CASSSGVTSSYEQYF.